Shown below are 20 T cell receptor beta chains from a single sample sequenced in a study of T cells after yellow fever vaccination (dated by TCRdb to the late 2010s). Library preparation employed 5' RACE. The reads were generated on an Illumina HiSeq 2500. TCRdb reprocessed the public reads (quality trimming at Q25 with fastp, clone calling with MiXCR) and kept in-frame beta chains. Records with the same CDR3 protein are collapsed into one entry carrying the most frequent genes and DNA. A total of about 350,000 distinct CDR3 sequences appear in this sample, approximately 8% of them only once. The top ten hold under 20% of the sample. The treatment or condition label on this specimen signifies: live attenuated yellow fever vaccine strain. Here the sequenced sample was PBMCs, taken more than 35 days after the first yellow fever vaccination. The receptor source for this set is a man in his late teens or twenties who received the YFV17D yellow fever vaccine.

The chain joins TRBV7-6 to TRBJ2-2; D is unresolved. Trimming removed 4 bases from V and 0 bases from J, with 12 bases in between. The CDR3 extends over 16 amino acids. In germline, CDR1 is SGHVS, CDR2 FNYEAQ. CDR3: CASSSGWSANTGELFF. In DNA, the CDR3 is TGTGCCAGCAGCTCTGGGTGGTCCGCGAACACCGGGGAGCTGTTTTTT.

This clonotype has a handful of counts. The chain couples TRBV12-3 or TRBV12-4 to TRBJ2-4; no definite D call. Trimming left V 5 bases short and J 8 bases short, with 7 bases between. There are 11 residues in the CDR3. Written as DNA, the CDR3 is TGTGCCAGCAGTGTACGGGACATTCAGTACTTC. Its protein product is CASSVRDIQYF.

For the CDR3, the DNA is TGCGCCAGCAGCCAAGTTGCAGGAATTGGCACTGAAGCTTTCTTT. Protein sequence: CASSQVAGIGTEAFF. The V and J genes are TRBV4-3 and TRBJ1-1; D is ambiguous. The CDR3 sequence is 15 residues long. The ends were cut back, 1 base at V and 4 bases at J, with 13 bases in the middle. Germline CDR1 is LGHNA and CDR2 is YSLEER.

The chain links TRBV2 to TRBJ1-5, with TRBD1 as a possible D gene (5 bases). The germline V gene encodes CDR1 SNHLY and CDR2 FYNNEI. V was shortened by 2 bases and J by 4 bases, with 9 bases between the two germline ends. The CDR3 sequence is 14 residues long. CDR3 DNA sequence: TGTGCCAGCAGTGAACTGGCAGGGAATCAGCCCCAGCATTTT. It specifies CASSELAGNQPQHF. Complete variable domain (other parts from reference TRBV2 and TRBJ1-5): EPEVTQTPSHQVTQMGQEVILRCVPISNHLYFYWYRQILGQKVEFLVSFYNNEISEKSEIFDDQFSVERPDGSNFTLKIRSTKLEDSAMYFCASSELAGNQPQHFGDGTRLSIL.

The chain joins TRBV10-3 to TRBJ2-1, with a tentative D call TRBD2 (5 bases). This CDR3 region has 15 residues. V shed 7 bases and J shed 1 base, with 14 bases lying between them. Per germline, CDR1 ENHRY and CDR2 SYGVKD. The CDR3 sequence is CAITKTGESYNEQFF. The DNA for the CDR3 is TGTGCCATCACAAAAACCGGGGAGTCCTACAATGAGCAGTTCTTC.

The table lists this clonotype with many counts. The CDR3 region is CASSQVGSDTQYF. The CDR3 DNA sequence: TGCGCCAGCAGCCAAGTCGGCTCAGATACGCAGTATTTT. The chain carries TRBV4-1 and TRBJ2-3; D unclear. CDR1 is MGHRA and CDR2 is YSYEKL in the germline V gene. V lost 1 base to trimming and J lost 4 bases, with 6 bases between them. This CDR3 spans 13 amino acids.

The V gene is TRBV7-2, the J gene TRBJ2-3, with 14 bases lining up with TRBD2. The germline V gene has CDR1 SGHTA and CDR2 FQGNSA. V gave up 5 bases and J gave up 5 bases; unmatched junction bases: 6. The CDR3 is made up of 16 amino acids. CDR3 coding DNA: TGTGCCAGCAGCAAACGACTAGCGGGGGGGCTAGATACGCAGTATTTT. Translating gives CASSKRLAGGLDTQYF.

At least ten counts were recorded for this clonotype. The J gene is TRBJ2-5, the V gene TRBV7-2, with TRBD2 matching 10 bases. CDR1 SGHTA and CDR2 FQGNSA come from the germline V gene. The V and J ends lost 2 bases and 0 bases, in that order; junction bases with no gene match: 9. CDR3 length equals 18 residues. The CDR3 protein is CASSLSSSGGPYQETQYF. Here the CDR3 DNA reads TGTGCCAGCAGCTTATCGTCTAGCGGGGGCCCGTACCAAGAGACCCAGTACTTC.

CDR3 DNA: TGTGCCAGCAGTTTATCCCAGGCGAACACCGGGGAGCTGTTTTTT. Translation: CASSLSQANTGELFF. The rearrangement uses TRBV28 and TRBJ2-2; D gene uncertain. Germline V CDR1 and CDR2: MDHEN, SYDVKM. The V gene lost 1 base and the J gene lost 0 bases, with 6 bases spanning the gap. The CDR3 has 15 residues.

This clonotype has just a few counts. The chain uses TRBV6-5 and TRBJ1-2; D is unresolved. Germline assignment: CDR1 MNHEY and CDR2 SVGAGI. The CDR3 is made up of 14 amino acids. The V end was cut by 0 bases, the J end by 4 bases, with 9 bases between. CDR3 region: CASSYSGPPYGYTF. The DNA of the CDR3 is TGTGCCAGCAGTTACTCCGGGCCCCCCTATGGCTACACCTTC.

The rearrangement joins TRBV20-1 to TRBJ2-2, with D perhaps matching TRBD2 (5 bases). The CDR3 extends over 12 amino acids. The ends were cut back, 6 bases at V and 4 bases at J, with 9 bases in the middle. Germline V gene lookup returns CDR1 DFQATT and CDR2 SNEGSKA (reference sequence). The CDR3 DNA sequence: TGCAGTGCGAGGGCACGCACCGGGGAGCTGTTTTTT. This encodes CSARARTGELFF.

The J gene is TRBJ1-2, the V gene TRBV20-1; D not resolved. Trimming took 0 bases from V and 0 from J, leaving 8 bases between them. The CDR3 contains 14 residues. The germline V gene encodes CDR1 DFQATT and CDR2 SNEGSKA (reference sequence). The CDR3 DNA is TGCAGTGCTAGAGATACGGGAACTAACTATGGCTACACCTTC. Its protein is CSARDTGTNYGYTF.

This clonotype was observed a handful of times. The chain carries TRBV6-1 and TRBJ2-7; D is perhaps TRBD2 (6 bases). V was clipped by 6 bases and J by 3 bases, with 15 bases between them. The CDR3 extends over 14 amino acids. Germline V gene sequence: CDR1 MNHNS, CDR2 SASEGT. The chain's CDR3 is CASSPRPGVYEQYF. DNA for the CDR3: TGTGCCAGCAGCCCAAGGCCGGGGGTCTACGAGCAGTACTTC.

This clonotype has a count of ten or more. The rearrangement uses TRBV12-3 or TRBV12-4 and TRBJ2-3; a possible D gene is TRBD2 (5 bases). Trimming took off 3 bases at V and 2 bases at J, with 9 bases between the two ends. This CDR3 has 14 amino acids. The CDR3 DNA follows: TGTGCCAGCAGTTTTGTGGGAGCCACAGATACGCAGTATTTT. It translates to CASSFVGATDTQYF.

This clonotype was counted between two and nine times. The CDR3 DNA reads TGTGCCAGTAGTACAGGGTTTGGCTACGAGCAGTACTTC. It translates to CASSTGFGYEQYF. The genes are TRBV19 and TRBJ2-7; possibly TRBD1 for D (5 bases). The CDR3 loop spans 13 amino acids. Trimming removed 4 bases at V and 3 bases at J, with 10 bases between. Per germline, CDR1 LNHDA and CDR2 SQIVND (reference sequence).

This clonotype has just a few counts. The rearrangement links TRBV4-3 to TRBJ1-6; D is perhaps TRBD1 (6 bases). The CDR3 is made up of 13 amino acids. Germline V gives CDR1 LGHNA, CDR2 YSLEER. V gave up 4 bases and J gave up 13 bases, with 14 bases separating them. CDR3 DNA sequence: TGCGCCAGCAGCCGACAGGACGGTCGCCCCCTCCACTTT. Its protein product is CASSRQDGRPLHF.

The chain couples TRBV9 to TRBJ1-2; no firm D call. Trimming took off 0 bases at V and 4 bases at J, with 10 bases between the two ends. Germline V lookup: CDR1 SGDLS, CDR2 YYNGEE. The CDR3 runs 14 residues. Here the CDR3 DNA reads TGTGCCAGCAGCGTAGGCGGCCCTTCCTATGGCTACACCTTC. This sequence encodes CASSVGGPSYGYTF.

The chain carries TRBV23-1 and TRBJ1-2; D is unresolved. TRBV23-1 is sorted into the ORF group, with uncertain function. The CDR3 is 11 amino acids. The V end lost 4 bases, the J end lost 8 bases, and 8 bases lay between the germline ends. The CDR3: CASSPPTGYTF. For the CDR3, the DNA is TGCGCCAGCAGTCCCCCGACGGGCTACACCTTC.

This clonotype was picked up a small number of times. The J gene is TRBJ2-5, the V gene TRBV9; D gene unclear. Trimming took off 4 bases at V and 4 bases at J, with 17 bases between the two ends. Germline CDR1 SGDLS, CDR2 YYNGEE. The CDR3 totals 15 residues. The CDR3 DNA reads as TGTGCCAGCAGCTCCCTGGTAAGCTGGGGAGAGACCCAGTACTTC. This sequence encodes CASSSLVSWGETQYF. The full variable domain, completed using reference TRBV9 and TRBJ2-5, is DSGVTQTPKHLITATGQRVTLRCSPRSGDLSVYWYQQSLDQGLQFLIQYYNGEERAKGNILERFSAQQFPDLHSELNLSSLELGDSALYFCASSSLVSWGETQYFGPGTRLLVL.

The table lists this clonotype with many counts. V usage is TRBV28 and J usage is TRBJ2-2; 8 nucleotides align to TRBD1. This CDR3 comprises 16 residues. From germline, CDR1 is MDHEN and CDR2 SYDVKM. V lost 2 bases to trimming and J lost 4 bases; unmatched junction nucleotides: 6. The CDR3 DNA is TGTGCCAGCAGTTTAGACAGGGGAAAGTTCACCGGGGAGCTGTTTTTT. It translates to CASSLDRGKFTGELFF.